Presented here are 17 T cell receptor beta chains from one specimen sequenced in a study of cytomegalovirus exposure and HLA in healthy donors. Primers for the PCR totalled 60 Vbeta and 13 Jbeta. Using immunoSEQ multiplex PCR, the repertoire was profiled, and TCRdb retains in-frame clones only, with some absent. The sample data list roughly 73,000 clones. Material: PBMCs. The receptors come from a man aged 50 or older in good health and CMV-seropositive.

CDR3 in DNA: TGTGCCAGCAGCTTGCCGGCTGCAGGGAGGGGGGAGCTGTTTTTT. Amino acid sequence: CASSLPAAGRGELFF. The chain carries TRBV5-6 and TRBJ2-2, with D maybe TRBD2 (6 bases). V shed 1 base and J shed 8 bases, with 15 bases lying between them. Germline loops: CDR1 SGHDT, CDR2 YYEEEE. The CDR3 length is 15 residues. Based on the CDR3 plus reference TRBV5-6 and TRBJ2-2, the full variable domain is DAGVTQSPTHLIKTRGQQVTLRCSPKSGHDTVSWYQQALGQGPQFIFQYYEEEERQRGNFPDRFSGHQFPNYSSELNVNALLLGDSALYLCASSLPAAGRGELFFGEGSRLTVL.

The chain is built from TRBV6-1 and TRBJ2-5; D remains unclear. The CDR3 spans 13 residues. V was pared by 6 bases and J by 2 bases, with 10 bases between. CDR1 is MNHNS and CDR2 is SASEGT in the germline V gene. The CDR3 DNA sequence: TGTGCCAGCAGCGCCACAATACAAGAGACCCAGTACTTC. Translating it yields CASSATIQETQYF.

The rearrangement uses TRBV2 and TRBJ1-1; no definite D call. Germline-derived CDR1 and CDR2 are SNHLY and FYNNEI. V was trimmed by 6 bases and J by 0 bases, leaving 8 bases between them. This CDR3 region has 13 residues. Written as DNA, the CDR3 is TGTGCCAGCAGGTACCAGATGAACACTGAAGCTTTCTTT. Translating it yields CASRYQMNTEAFF.

This chain joins TRBV6-5 and TRBJ1-3; no firm D call. The CDR3 consists of 16 residues. With 4 bases removed from V and 0 bases from J, the gap between germline ends came to 13 bases. The germline V gene encodes CDR1 MNHEY and CDR2 SVGAGI. The CDR3: CASSSFIGNSGNTIYF. The DNA for the CDR3 is TGTGCCAGCAGTTCCTTCATTGGCAACTCTGGAAACACCATATATTTT.

V is TRBV7-9 and J is TRBJ2-4; D may be TRBD2 (6 bases). The V gene lost 1 base and the J gene lost 8 bases, with 6 bases spanning the gap. This CDR3 spans 12 amino acids. Per germline, CDR1 SEHNR and CDR2 FQNEAQ (reference sequence). This CDR3 is CASSLGEDIQYF. As DNA, the CDR3 is TGTGCCAGCAGCTTAGGGGAGGACATTCAGTACTTC. The variable domain in full, with the rest retrieved from reference TRBV7-9 and TRBJ2-4, is DTGVSQNPRHKITKRGQNVTFRCDPISEHNRLYWYRQTLGQGPEFLTYFQNEAQLEKSRLLSDRFSAERPKGSFSTLEIQRTEQGDSAMYLCASSLGEDIQYFGAGTRLSVL.

The V gene is TRBV19, the J gene TRBJ1-3, with TRBD1 identical over 7 bases. This CDR3 contains 13 residues. Losses at the gene ends were 3 bases for V and 8 bases for J; bases not matched to a gene: 4. CDR1 and CDR2 (germline): LNHDA, SQIVND (reference sequence). CDR3 nucleotides: TGTGCCAGTAGTATTCAGGGGGACTACACCATATATTTT. Protein product: CASSIQGDYTIYF.

The rearrangement joins TRBV6-4 to TRBJ2-6; TRBD1 is a possible D gene (6 bases). V gave up 0 bases and J gave up 0 bases, with 6 bases separating them. The germline CDR1 and CDR2 sequences are MRHNA and SNTAGT. This CDR3 comprises 16 residues. CDR3 sequence reads: CASSDSDSSGANVLTF. In DNA form, the CDR3 reads TGTGCCAGCAGTGACTCGGACAGCTCTGGGGCCAACGTCCTGACTTTC.

The V gene is TRBV19, the J gene TRBJ1-2; D perhaps matches TRBD1 (6 bases). V was pared by 10 bases and J by 4 bases, with 19 bases between. The CDR3 covers 14 residues. Germline V lookup: CDR1 LNHDA, CDR2 SQIVND (reference sequence). CDR3 protein: CATLDHSRGYGYTF. The CDR3 region has the DNA TGTGCCACCTTAGACCACTCCAGGGGCTATGGCTACACCTTC. The entire variable domain, with the rest obtained from reference TRBV19 and TRBJ1-2, is as follows: DGGITQSPKYLFRKEGQNVTLSCEQNLNHDAMYWYRQDPGQGLRLIYYSQIVNDFQKGDIAEGYSVSREKKESFPLTVTSAQKNPTAFYLCATLDHSRGYGYTFGSGTRLTVV.

This chain uses TRBV4-2 with TRBJ2-3, with D possibly matching TRBD2 (6 bases). The CDR3 loop spans 17 amino acids. V was clipped by 0 bases and J by 0 bases, with 13 bases between them. Per germline, CDR1 LGHNA and CDR2 YNFKEQ. Here the CDR3 DNA reads TGTGCCAGCAGCCAAGAGGAGGGGCGAACTAGCACAGATACGCAGTATTTT. Translated: CASSQEEGRTSTDTQYF.

The chain has TRBV27 and TRBJ1-2; weak D call: TRBD1 (5 bases). Trimming took 9 bases from V and 2 from J, leaving 10 bases between them. CDR1 and CDR2 from the germline V gene are MNHEY and SMNVEV (reference sequence). The CDR3 totals 12 residues. The CDR3 nucleotides read TGTGCCAGGACAGCTACCAACTATGGCTACACCTTC. This translates into CARTATNYGYTF.

This chain joins TRBV28 and TRBJ1-1; possible D gene TRBD1, 6 bases. V lost 6 bases to trimming and J lost 5 bases, with 16 bases between them. CDR1 is MDHEN and CDR2 is SYDVKM in the germline V gene. CDR3 length equals 14 residues. The CDR3: CASSLGGSETEAFF. CDR3 sequence (DNA): TGTGCCAGCAGCCTTGGGGGCAGTGAGACTGAAGCTTTCTTT.

The chain couples TRBV18 to TRBJ1-5; D is perhaps TRBD1 (5 bases). The ends were cut back, 2 bases at V and 0 bases at J, with 11 bases in the middle. The CDR3 is made up of 16 amino acids. Germline values: CDR1 KGHSH, CDR2 LQKENI. CDR3 amino acids: CASSPSQESSNQPQHF. CDR3 DNA sequence: TGTGCCAGCTCACCATCACAGGAAAGTAGCAATCAGCCCCAGCATTTT.

The rearrangement joins TRBV5-1 to TRBJ1-1; the D is unclear. This CDR3 is built from 17 residues. Germline assignment: CDR1 SGHRS and CDR2 YFSETQ. V lost 4 bases, J lost 2 bases, and 21 bases lay in between. The CDR3 region is CASSSGASPVPNTEAFF. DNA of the CDR3: TGCGCCAGCAGCAGCGGAGCCTCTCCGGTCCCAAACACTGAAGCTTTCTTT. Full variable domain (remainder filled in from reference TRBV5-1 and TRBJ1-1): KAGVTQTPRYLIKTRGQQVTLSCSPISGHRSVSWYQQTPGQGLQFLFEYFSETQRNKGNFPGRFSGRQFSNSRSEMNVSTLELGDSALYLCASSSGASPVPNTEAFFGQGTRLTVV.

The CDR3 nucleotides read TGTGCCATCAGTGAGTCGGACAGGGGGAACACTGAAGCTTTCTTT. Protein: CAISESDRGNTEAFF. The chain employs TRBV10-3 and TRBJ1-1, with 9 bases fitting TRBD1. CDR3 length: 15 residues. Trimming cost V 0 bases and J 1 base; bases outside gene matches: 0. Looked up from germline, CDR1 is ENHRY and CDR2 is SYGVKD.

CDR3 sequence: CASSSTGAQPQHF. As DNA, the CDR3 is TGTGCCAGCAGCTCGACAGGGGCACAGCCCCAGCATTTT. V is TRBV7-2 and J is TRBJ1-5; 8 nucleotides line up with TRBD1. Germline CDR1 reads SGHTA; CDR2 reads FQGNSA. This CDR3 contains 13 residues. The ends lost 4 bases at V and 7 bases at J; junction bases unmatched: 3.

The rearrangement uses TRBV5-1 and TRBJ2-5, with 9 bases identical to TRBD2. CDR3 length: 15 amino acids. CDR1 SGHRS and CDR2 YFSETQ come from the germline V gene. The V and J ends lost 4 bases and 2 bases, in that order; junction bases with no gene match: 6. The CDR3 DNA reads as TGCGCCAGCAGCCGTGGGACTAGCAGACAAGAGACCCAGTACTTC. Translated, it gives CASSRGTSRQETQYF. Full variable domain (missing parts from reference TRBV5-1 and TRBJ2-5): KAGVTQTPRYLIKTRGQQVTLSCSPISGHRSVSWYQQTPGQGLQFLFEYFSETQRNKGNFPGRFSGRQFSNSRSEMNVSTLELGDSALYLCASSRGTSRQETQYFGPGTRLLVL.

This chain joins TRBV4-1 and TRBJ2-7; maybe TRBD2 (6 bases). The CDR3 has 14 residues. Trimming cost V 0 bases and J 5 bases, with 11 bases left between them. Germline CDR1 MGHRA, CDR2 YSYEKL. As DNA, the CDR3 is TGCGCCAGCAGCCAAGAAGGAGGGGTCCACGAGCAGTACTTC. Its translation is CASSQEGGVHEQYF.